The 27 T cell receptor beta chains listed next were all sequenced from one sample in a study of blood T cell repertoires in COVID-19. Produced via immunoSEQ multiplex PCR; TCRdb's table is partial and in-frame only. The table lists 260,000 or so clones, roughly 79% of them singletons. Specimen: peripheral blood. The receptors come from a woman aged 80 or over with COVID-19, enrolled during active disease.

V and J are TRBV7-9 and TRBJ1-4; 9 nucleotides align to TRBD1. V lost 5 bases to trimming and J lost 5 bases; unmatched junction nucleotides: 9. The germline CDR1 and CDR2 sequences are SEHNR and FQNEAQ (reference sequence). The CDR3 has 16 residues. CDR3 sequence (DNA): TGTGCCAGCAGCCTAGGGGACAGGGATACAAATGAAAAACTGTTTTTT. It translates to CASSLGDRDTNEKLFF.

The rearrangement uses TRBV3-1 (or the pseudogene TRBV3-2) and TRBJ1-5, with TRBD1 as a possible D gene (6 bases). V was trimmed by 1 base and J by 7 bases, leaving 14 bases between them. The CDR3 is made up of 15 amino acids. Germline lookup yields CDR1 LGHDT and CDR2 YNNKEL (reference sequence). In DNA form, the CDR3 reads TGTGCCAGCAGCCAAGGCCCTTTCACAGGGCAGCCCCAGCATTTT. Encoded protein: CASSQGPFTGQPQHF.

V and J are TRBV14 and TRBJ1-2; no clear D gene. The CDR3 extends over 14 amino acids. In germline, CDR1 is SGHDN, CDR2 FVKESK. Between the trimmed V and J ends, which lost 1 base and 7 bases, there was a span of 13 bases. This chain's CDR3 is CASSQAFRGGGYTF. Written as DNA, the CDR3 is TGTGCCAGCAGCCAAGCCTTCCGGGGAGGTGGCTACACCTTC.

The V call is TRBV30, the J call TRBJ1-6; maybe TRBD1 (6 bases). The CDR3 has 14 residues. Germline CDR1 and CDR2: GTSNPN and SVGIG (reference sequence). Trimming shortened V by 1 base and J by 7 bases, and 11 bases separated the two germline ends. CDR3 coding DNA: TGTGCCTGGAGTGGGCAGGGGAGAAATTCACCCCTCCACTTT. Its protein product is CAWSGQGRNSPLHF.

This chain uses TRBV2 with TRBJ2-6; 8 bases are a match to TRBD1. J lost 3 bases, V lost 6 bases, and 7 bases had no gene match. CDR1 is SNHLY and CDR2 is FYNNEI in the germline V gene. The CDR3 runs 16 residues. The CDR3 spells CASRTPGGFGANVLTF. Here the CDR3 DNA reads TGTGCCAGCAGAACCCCAGGGGGCTTTGGGGCCAACGTCCTGACTTTC.

This chain links TRBV6-6 with TRBJ2-7, with D possibly TRBD2 on 5 matching bases. From germline, CDR1 is MNHNY and CDR2 SVGAGI (reference sequence). Trimming cost V 2 bases and J 3 bases, with 17 bases left between them. CDR3 length equals 16 residues. The chain's CDR3 is CASSYRRSEGNYEQYF. Here the CDR3 DNA reads TGTGCCAGCAGTTACCGTCGAAGCGAGGGTAACTACGAGCAGTACTTC.

The V gene is TRBV18, the J gene TRBJ1-2, with 8 bases identical to TRBD1. In germline, CDR1 is KGHSH, CDR2 LQKENI. CDR3 length: 12 residues. After removal of 3 bases from V and 8 bases from J, the junction contained 2 bases not matched to a gene. CDR3: CASSPTGEGYTF. In DNA, the CDR3 is TGTGCCAGCTCACCGACAGGGGAAGGCTACACCTTC.

CDR3 nucleotide sequence: TGCGCCAGCAGCTTGGCTCGGGGGAGGACCACTGAAGCTTTCTTT. Protein: CASSLARGRTTEAFF. The rearrangement uses TRBV5-1 and TRBJ1-1; the D gene is possibly TRBD1 (5 bases). The CDR3 has 15 residues. Trimming took off 0 bases at V and 4 bases at J, with 13 bases between the two ends. Per the germline V gene, CDR1 is SGHRS and CDR2 is YFSETQ. Full variable domain (missing parts from reference TRBV5-1 and TRBJ1-1): KAGVTQTPRYLIKTRGQQVTLSCSPISGHRSVSWYQQTPGQGLQFLFEYFSETQRNKGNFPGRFSGRQFSNSRSEMNVSTLELGDSALYLCASSLARGRTTEAFFGQGTRLTVV.

The V gene is TRBV3-1 (or the pseudogene TRBV3-2), the J gene TRBJ2-5; D might be TRBD2 (7 bases). V dropped 5 bases and J dropped 5 bases, with 21 bases sitting between them. The CDR3 runs to 16 residues. The V gene's germline CDR1 is LGHDT and CDR2 YNNKEL (reference sequence). The CDR3 loop reads CASSTLRAGARETQYF. In DNA, the CDR3 is TGTGCCAGCAGCACATTGCGGGCGGGGGCTAGGGAGACCCAGTACTTC.

This clone was seen only a few times. V gene TRBV4-2 combines with J gene TRBJ1-4; a weak D match, TRBD1 (6 bases). Germline V gives CDR1 LGHNA, CDR2 YNFKEQ. CDR3 size: 19 residues. With 0 bases removed from V and 2 bases from J, the gap between germline ends came to 19 bases. CDR3 coding DNA: TGTGCCAGCAGCCAAGATGCGTCCAGGGGACGGCCTACTAATGAAAAACTGTTTTTT. This gives the protein CASSQDASRGRPTNEKLFF.

The chain is built from TRBV7-9 and TRBJ1-2; D might be TRBD1 (6 bases). Germline V gene data show CDR1 as SEHNR and CDR2 as FQNEAQ (reference sequence). V dropped 4 bases and J dropped 4 bases, with 19 bases sitting between them. The CDR3 runs to 16 residues. The CDR3 DNA is TGTGCCAGCAGCTCTAACTTTGGGGGCGCTGGCTATGGCTACACCTTC. Translation: CASSSNFGGAGYGYTF.

This sequence joins TRBV19 and TRBJ2-6; possibly TRBD2 for D (6 bases). V lost 3 bases, J lost 4 bases, and 10 bases lay in between. Germline assignment: CDR1 LNHDA and CDR2 SQIVND (reference sequence). This CDR3 is 15 amino acids long. CDR3 bases: TGTGCCAGTAGTATGGAGGGGCAAGGGGCCAACGTCCTGACTTTC. Translation: CASSMEGQGANVLTF.

This clone was seen only once. V usage is TRBV5-1 and J usage is TRBJ1-1; 8 positions agree with TRBD1. The CDR3 loop spans 15 amino acids. V shed 4 bases and J 4 bases; nucleotides not matched to a gene: 9. The germline CDR1 and CDR2 sequences are SGHRS and YFSETQ. The CDR3 sequence is CASSRLTGGSTEAFF. DNA of the CDR3: TGCGCCAGCAGCCGTCTTACAGGGGGAAGCACTGAAGCTTTCTTT.

The rearrangement uses TRBV4-1 and TRBJ2-7; perhaps TRBD2 as D (7 bases). Trimming took 1 base from V and 6 from J, leaving 19 bases between them. Germline V gene data show CDR1 as MGHRA and CDR2 as YSYEKL. The CDR3 runs to 16 residues. The CDR3 DNA sequence: TGCGCCAGCAGCCAAGTGGGGGGGGCGCGGAGAGGCGAGCAGTACTTC. It codes for CASSQVGGARRGEQYF.

In this sample, this clone turned up once. V and J are TRBV15 and TRBJ2-7; 13 nucleotides match TRBD2. This CDR3 comprises 16 residues. Germline-derived CDR1 and CDR2 are LNHNV and YYDKDF (reference sequence). J was trimmed by 4 bases and V by 5 bases; bases with no gene match: 8. CDR3 residues: CATSVRLAGGLYEQYF. CDR3 bases: TGTGCCACCAGCGTCCGACTAGCGGGAGGACTGTACGAGCAGTACTTC.

The chain has TRBV5-4 and TRBJ2-5; 9 nucleotides agree with TRBD1. The CDR3 loop spans 13 amino acids. V was pared by 4 bases and J by 3 bases, with 1 base of the junction left unmatched. Germline V gene sequence: CDR1 SGHNT, CDR2 YYREEE (reference sequence). The CDR3 here is CASSRDREETQYF. CDR3 in DNA: TGTGCCAGCAGCAGGGACAGGGAAGAGACCCAGTACTTC.

In its sample, this clone was seen a few times. The chain uses TRBV4-3 and TRBJ2-3; 9 nucleotides line up with TRBD2. With 0 bases clipped from V and 2 bases from J, the junction kept 9 bases outside the gene matches. Germline V gene lookup returns CDR1 LGHNA and CDR2 YSLEER. The CDR3 runs to 18 residues. The CDR3 reads CASSQDLGLAGTTDTQYF. The CDR3 nucleotides are TGCGCCAGCAGCCAAGATTTAGGTCTAGCGGGGACCACAGATACGCAGTATTTT.

This chain joins TRBV6-6 and TRBJ2-2, with 7 bases identical to TRBD1. Losses at the gene ends were 5 bases for V and 1 base for J; bases not matched to a gene: 13. Germline CDR1 and CDR2: MNHNY and SVGAGI (reference sequence). The CDR3 length is 18 residues. CDR3 residues: CASSLDWDRWVNTGELFF. CDR3 sequence (DNA): TGTGCCAGCAGTCTTGACTGGGACAGATGGGTGAACACCGGGGAGCTGTTTTTT.

The chain is built from TRBV25-1 and TRBJ1-1, with TRBD1 as a possible D gene (5 bases). The V end lost 7 bases, the J end lost 5 bases, and 17 bases lay between the germline ends. Germline-derived CDR1 and CDR2 are MGHDK and SYGVNS. The length of the CDR3 is 14 residues. For the CDR3, the DNA is TGTGCCAGCACCGGGCAGGCAGGGATTACTGAAGCTTTCTTT. Its protein is CASTGQAGITEAFF.

V and J are TRBV4-3 and TRBJ1-2; TRBD1 matches 9 bases. Germline CDR1 and CDR2: LGHNA and YSLEER. With V trimmed by 4 bases and J by 0 bases, 9 bases remained unmatched. CDR3 length: 17 residues. The CDR3 nucleotides read TGCGCCAGCAGCCTAATGACAGGGGGTAGAGCTAACTATGGCTACACCTTC. This translates into CASSLMTGGRANYGYTF.

The chain employs TRBV9 and TRBJ2-1, with D tentatively TRBD1 (6 bases). Per germline, CDR1 SGDLS and CDR2 YYNGEE. The CDR3 contains 16 residues. Trimming shortened V by 0 bases and J by 0 bases, and 10 bases separated the two germline ends. The CDR3 DNA is TGTGCCAGCAGCGTAGGAGGGGGTAGCTCCTACAATGAGCAGTTCTTC. Its translation is CASSVGGGSSYNEQFF.

CDR3 DNA: TGTGCCAGCAGCCTCATCGGCGGGGGGATGCAAGAGACCCAGTACTTC. Translating it yields CASSLIGGGMQETQYF. The chain has TRBV3-1 (or the pseudogene TRBV3-2) and TRBJ2-5; TRBD2 aligns across 8 bases. Per the germline V gene, CDR1 is LGHDT and CDR2 is YNNKEL (reference sequence). The J segment lost 2 bases and the V segment lost 4 bases, leaving 9 bases of the junction unmatched. The CDR3 is 16 amino acids.

The J gene is TRBJ1-2, the V gene TRBV6-1; no clear D gene. Germline V gene lookup returns CDR1 MNHNS and CDR2 SASEGT. With 2 bases removed from V and 3 bases from J, the gap between germline ends came to 13 bases. This CDR3 has 15 residues. As DNA, the CDR3 is TGTGCCAGCAGTGAATACGGGTTGGCCGACTATGGCTACACCTTC. It codes for CASSEYGLADYGYTF.

V is TRBV5-1 and J is TRBJ1-1; 12 bases line up with TRBD1. With V trimmed by 4 bases and J by 1 base, 5 bases remained unmatched. Germline loops: CDR1 SGHRS, CDR2 YFSETQ. The CDR3 runs to 16 residues. CDR3 nucleotide sequence: TGCGCCAGCAGCCCTGGGACAGGGGGCTCGAACACTGAAGCTTTCTTT. Translation gives CASSPGTGGSNTEAFF.

This sequence joins TRBV5-1 and TRBJ2-5; D uncertain. V lost 0 bases and J lost 9, with 12 bases in between. The CDR3 consists of 13 residues. From germline, CDR1 is SGHRS and CDR2 YFSETQ. The CDR3 nucleotides are TGCGCCAGCAGCTTGGATCGTACGCCGGCCCAGTACTTC. This translates into CASSLDRTPAQYF.

The V call is TRBV28, the J call TRBJ2-1, with D possibly TRBD2 on 5 matching bases. The CDR3 loop spans 10 amino acids. Germline V gene data show CDR1 as MDHEN and CDR2 as SYDVKM. V was pared by 8 bases and J by 11 bases, with 10 bases between. CDR3 sequence reads: CASGLGKQFF. In nucleotides, the CDR3 is TGTGCCAGCGGACTCGGGAAGCAGTTCTTC.

The chain has TRBV6-1 and TRBJ1-2; TRBD1 is a possible D gene (5 bases). V was clipped by 2 bases and J by 7 bases, with 11 bases between them. This CDR3 contains 13 residues. Germline CDR1 reads MNHNS; CDR2 reads SASEGT. The CDR3 DNA is TGTGCCAGCAGTGAACAGGGTCCACTTGGCTACACCTTC. This encodes CASSEQGPLGYTF.